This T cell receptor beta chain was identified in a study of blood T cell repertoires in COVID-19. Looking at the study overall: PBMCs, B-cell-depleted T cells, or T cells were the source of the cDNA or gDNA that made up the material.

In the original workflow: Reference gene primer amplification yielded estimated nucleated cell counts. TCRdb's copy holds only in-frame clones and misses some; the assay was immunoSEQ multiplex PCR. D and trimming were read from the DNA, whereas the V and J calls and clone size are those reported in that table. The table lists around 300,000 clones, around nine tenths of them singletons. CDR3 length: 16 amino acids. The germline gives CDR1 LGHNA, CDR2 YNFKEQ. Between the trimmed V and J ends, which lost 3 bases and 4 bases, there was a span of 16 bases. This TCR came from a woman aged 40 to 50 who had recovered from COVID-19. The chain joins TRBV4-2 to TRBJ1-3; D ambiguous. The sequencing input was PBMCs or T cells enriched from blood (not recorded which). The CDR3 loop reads CASSQEAAIEGNTIYF. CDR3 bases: TGTGCCAGCAGCCAGGAGGCCGCAATTGAGGGAAACACCATATATTTT.